The rows below give T cell receptor beta chains drawn from one sample of a study of response to subunit inactivated influenza vaccine. TCRdb redid the calling of the RT-PCR reads with MiXCR, one entry per CDR3 protein. The top ten hold approximately 8.4% of the sample, which has about 240,000 distinct CDR3 sequences, 9% to 15% seen once. Sequenced material: non-naive T cells sorted from PBMCs, taken about 14 days before vaccination. Receptors were obtained from a man in his fifties who received an inactivated influenza vaccine. The CDR3 runs from the conserved cysteine through the conserved F or W. The order of the fields is clone size, V gene, D gene, CDR3 protein. A D gene is named only where the DNA matches it firmly. Not all rows give a size; the values are once, few, many and, for expanded clones, a class.

few	TRBV20-1	-	CSASEWEGDTEAFF
few	TRBV5-1	-	CASSLASPGDTQYF
-	TRBV5-1	-	CASSLGGTEETQYF
-	TRBV20-1	-	CSAPQGPGGANVLTF
-	TRBV5-1	TRBD1	CASSLVRQGVDEQYF
few	TRBV6-1	-	CASRKSGPQEQFF
few	TRBV28	-	CASRSYRQLAKNIQYF
-	TRBV20-1	-	CSAARLGSNYNEQFF
few	TRBV5-1	-	CASSLTWDAGNYGYTF
few	TRBV7-2	TRBD1	CASSLRGQGLYEQYF
-	TRBV27	TRBD2	CASSSDRWTTSGRPANTGELFF
-	TRBV27	-	CASSLGGGMVYEQYF
few	TRBV11-3	TRBD2	CASSLGLGAGGLGEQFF
-	TRBV2	TRBD1	CTSSSLYPGQGAGEQYF
few	TRBV5-1	TRBD2	CASSLSSGGNNEQFF
-	TRBV4-3	-	CASSQDFRKNTEAFF
many	TRBV7-9	-	CASSKRADSNYGYTF
once	TRBV3-1	-	CASSQGQVRYYGYTF
many	TRBV29-1	TRBD1	CSVHLRTGRNTEAFF
many	TRBV20-1	-	CSAPPAGDTQYF
few	TRBV7-7	-	CASSASPNTGELFF
-	TRBV5-5	TRBD1	CASSIDRVDRGYTF
-	TRBV2	-	CASRADWTDTQYF
few	TRBV5-4	-	CASSLDPGETQYF
many	TRBV4-3	-	CASSQEPTSSTGELFF
few	TRBV9	-	CASSVAAGLSYEQYF
many	TRBV4-3	TRBD2	CASSQDSGDTQYF
many	TRBV7-6	TRBD2	CASSLAHGTSVYNEQFF
many	TRBV29-1	TRBD2	CSVTSSGSTGELFF
-	TRBV20-1	TRBD1	CSASRTGRSTDTQYF
few	TRBV15	-	CATSRDRADYNSPLHF
few	TRBV27	-	CASSLEGEMNTEAFF
many	TRBV7-9	-	CASSLYDVGELFF
few	TRBV3-1	-	CASSQVGGTYEQYF
-	TRBV27	-	CASSFNIGHVNTEAFF
many	TRBV20-1	TRBD2	CSARDQGGAWQYF
many	TRBV9	TRBD1	CASSGTGGSETQYF
few	TRBV28	TRBD2	CASTPSPATSGNGETQYF
-	TRBV18	-	CASSPSSNTEAFF
-	TRBV28	-	CASSAENVPQETQYF
few	TRBV9	-	CASSVGRPGERNTIYF
few	TRBV5-1	-	CASSSQGFYEQYF
once	TRBV9	-	CASSGPNTEAFF
-	TRBV27	-	CASSLNWPGGGYNEQFF
-	TRBV4-3	-	CASSQEAVTRNTIYF
many	TRBV7-9	-	CASSSGGETQYF
-	TRBV12-5	TRBD2	CASGGAGDTQYF
-	TRBV12-3/TRBV12-4	-	CASSFPQGGQGANVLTF
many	TRBV12-3/TRBV12-4	-	CASTLGGNQPQHF
many	TRBV11-2	-	CASSPDTSSYEQYF
-	TRBV4-2	-	CASSQVGADQETQYF
-	TRBV2	-	CASNARAGNQPQHF
-	TRBV11-2	TRBD2	CASSLVGLAGVYNEQFF
few	TRBV4-3	-	CASSQGAGGGEETQYF
-	TRBV6-5	TRBD1	CASSSPGQGLETQYF
-	TRBV5-4	-	CASSLVLSSNYGYTF
many	TRBV4-2	-	CASSQALGRTYNEQFF
many	TRBV12-3/TRBV12-4	-	CASSFKGWGWTEAFF
-	TRBV20-1	-	CSAREDHKIGNTIYF